Presented here are 30 T cell receptor beta chains from one specimen sequenced in a study of blood T cells in healthy people across ages. PCR was performed a second time for 7 to 11 cycles using a sample-barcoded 5' primer and a J-beta primer mix. TCRdb redid the calling of the 5' RACE reads with MiXCR, one entry per CDR3 protein. There are some 1,800,000 distinct CDR3 sequences in the sample; about two fifths occur only once, and about 21% lies in the top ten. Input material: blood. These receptor sequences come from a human donor in good health.

The chain has TRBV9 and TRBJ1-1, with unresolved D. Germline V gives CDR1 SGDLS, CDR2 YYNGEE. CDR3 size: 11 residues. Trimming removed 3 bases at V and 8 bases at J, with 8 bases between. CDR3 sequence: CASSASGEAFF. CDR3 bases: TGTGCCAGCAGCGCTTCCGGAGAAGCTTTCTTT.

There are a few counts of this clonotype. V usage is TRBV7-6 and J usage is TRBJ1-6, with TRBD1 identical over 7 bases. This CDR3 is built from 14 residues. V was clipped by 3 bases and J by 7 bases; unmatched bases: 3. Looked up from germline, CDR1 is SGHVS and CDR2 is FNYEAQ. For the CDR3, the DNA is TGTGCCAGCAGCTTGACAGGGTTGAATTCACCCCTCCACTTT. This sequence encodes CASSLTGLNSPLHF.

The gene calls are TRBV11-2 and TRBJ2-7; TRBD2 matches 7 bases. The CDR3 spans 14 residues. Germline V lookup: CDR1 SGHAT, CDR2 FQNNGV. The V segment lost 5 bases and the J segment 3 bases; nucleotides outside the gene matches: 7. This chain's CDR3 is CASSLSGDVYEQYF. The CDR3 DNA follows: TGTGCCAGCAGCCTAAGCGGGGACGTCTACGAGCAGTACTTC.

This clonotype was counted only a few times. This rearrangement joins TRBV5-1 to TRBJ2-5; possible D gene TRBD2, 5 bases. The CDR3 runs 15 residues. Germline V gene lookup returns CDR1 SGHRS and CDR2 YFSETQ. V shed 0 bases and J shed 5 bases, with 14 bases lying between them. The CDR3: CASSLEGLEGETQYF. The DNA of the CDR3 is TGCGCCAGCAGCTTGGAAGGGCTAGAGGGCGAGACCCAGTACTTC.

On this clonotype: Possible read error: a much larger clone is one base away. This chain links TRBV18 with TRBJ2-1; D unclear. Looked up from germline, CDR1 is KGHSH and CDR2 is LQKENI. Between the trimmed V and J ends, which lost 3 bases and 10 bases, there was a span of 16 bases. CDR3 size: 14 residues. CDR3 sequence: CASSPQRTSYEQFF. Written as DNA, the CDR3 is TGTGCCAGCTCACCTCAGCGCACCTCCTACGAGCAGTTCTTC.

This rearrangement joins TRBV7-9 to TRBJ2-5; D unclear. V shed 1 base and J shed 3 bases, with 9 bases lying between them. CDR1 and CDR2 from the germline V gene are SEHNR and FQNEAQ (reference sequence). The CDR3 covers 14 residues. CDR3 protein: CASSLDSLEETQYF. CDR3 DNA: TGTGCCAGCAGCTTAGACTCCCTAGAAGAGACCCAGTACTTC.

This clonotype has more than one count but fewer than ten. The chain employs TRBV7-3 and TRBJ2-3; D remains unclear. The CDR3 has 13 amino acids. Germline CDR1 is SGHTA and CDR2 is FQGTGA. V was pared by 5 bases and J by 5 bases, with 11 bases between. The CDR3 region has the DNA TGTGCCAGCAGCCGGATGTTAGGAGATACGCAGTATTTT. It encodes CASSRMLGDTQYF.

This sequence joins TRBV27 and TRBJ1-1, with TRBD1 matching 8 bases. CDR1 MNHEY and CDR2 SMNVEV come from the germline V gene (reference sequence). This CDR3 contains 13 residues. The ends lost 9 bases at V and 5 bases at J; junction bases unmatched: 8. CDR3 region: CASKTGASTEAFF. CDR3 DNA: TGTGCCAGTAAGACAGGGGCAAGTACTGAAGCTTTCTTT.

As for this clonotype: A read error may explain this, as a much larger clone is one base away. The chain has TRBV20-1 and TRBJ2-4, with 8 bases lining up with TRBD1. The trim removed 7 bases at V and 15 bases at J, leaving 14 bases unmatched. Germline V gene lookup returns CDR1 DFQATT and CDR2 SNEGSKA (reference sequence). This CDR3 is 12 amino acids long. Written as DNA, the CDR3 is TGCAGTGGGGGACAGGATAGAGACGAGCGGTACTTC. The encoded protein is CSGGQDRDERYF.

This clonotype was seen a few times. The gene calls are TRBV7-2 and TRBJ2-7; D remains ambiguous. CDR3 length equals 16 residues. The ends were cut back, 1 base at V and 2 bases at J, with 15 bases in the middle. From germline, CDR1 is SGHTA and CDR2 FQGNSA. The CDR3 nucleotides are TGTGCCAGCAGCTTAGTTTTGGCAGGAACTACCTACGAGCAGTACTTC. Its translation is CASSLVLAGTTYEQYF.

The chain carries TRBV5-5 and TRBJ2-3, with D perhaps given as TRBD1 or TRBD2 (5 bases each). Germline V lookup: CDR1 SGHKS, CDR2 YYEKEE (reference sequence). Deletions cut 4 bases from V and 2 bases from J, with 17 bases between. CDR3 size: 16 residues. CDR3 sequence (DNA): TGTGCCAGCAGCCGTTTAACCGGGACGGCCACAGATACGCAGTATTTT. It yields the protein CASSRLTGTATDTQYF.

This clonotype was counted at least ten times. V and J are TRBV5-1 and TRBJ2-7, with D possibly matching TRBD1 (6 bases). The CDR3 runs to 13 residues. V was trimmed by 2 bases and J by 5 bases, leaving 11 bases between them. The germline V gene has CDR1 SGHRS and CDR2 YFSETQ. For the CDR3, the DNA is TGCGCCAGCAGCTTCGGCAGGGGCAACGAGCAGTACTTC. Residues: CASSFGRGNEQYF.

This clonotype showed up just a few times. The chain uses TRBV10-3 and TRBJ2-5, with 7 nucleotides matching TRBD1. V shed 2 bases and J 0 bases; nucleotides not matched to a gene: 3. Germline V CDR1 and CDR2: ENHRY, SYGVKD. CDR3 length equals 15 residues. The CDR3 bases are TGTGCCATCAGTGAGGGGACAGAAAACCAAGAGACCCAGTACTTC. As protein: CAISEGTENQETQYF.

This chain uses TRBV30 with TRBJ2-1; D is undetermined. V was shortened by 5 bases and J by 5 bases, with 10 bases between the two germline ends. The CDR3 covers 12 residues. From germline, CDR1 is GTSNPN and CDR2 SVGIG (reference sequence). The DNA for the CDR3 is TGTGCCTGGGCCGGGCCTAACAATGAGCAGTTCTTC. This encodes CAWAGPNNEQFF.

The chain links TRBV29-1 to TRBJ1-1, with D unclear. CDR3 length: 12 amino acids. The germline V gene encodes CDR1 SQVTM and CDR2 ANQGSEA. The CDR3 bases are TGCGGCGCCGGAGGTGATAGGACTGAAGCTTTCTTT. It specifies CGAGGDRTEAFF.

The gene calls are TRBV7-2 and TRBJ2-1, with 11 bases aligning to TRBD2. Germline assignment: CDR1 SGHTA and CDR2 FQGNSA. V was clipped by 1 base and J by 0 bases; unmatched bases: 11. This CDR3 has 20 amino acids. The CDR3 reads CASSLVKASGGKSSYNEQFF. The CDR3 DNA follows: TGTGCCAGCAGCTTAGTAAAGGCTAGCGGGGGGAAGAGCTCCTACAATGAGCAGTTCTTC. Drawing the rest from reference TRBV7-2 and TRBJ2-1, the complete variable domain is GAGVSQSPSNKVTEKGKDVELRCDPISGHTALYWYRQSLGQGLEFLIYFQGNSAPDKSGLPSDRFSAERTGGSVSTLTIQRTQQEDSAVYLCASSLVKASGGKSSYNEQFFGPGTRLTVL.

Only a few counts were recorded for this clonotype. The chain recombines TRBV12-1 with TRBJ2-4; the D call in the table, TRBD1, was not verified against the DNA. TRBV12-1 is deemed a pseudogene. CDR3 length equals 22 residues. CDR3 DNA sequence: TGTGCCAGCAGCTTTTACGTTAAACAGACCCACTGTGGGGTTCGTGGCAAAAACATTCAGTACTTC. Translation gives CASSFYVKQTHCGVRGKNIQYF.

This sequence joins TRBV6-6 and TRBJ2-5; perhaps D is TRBD1 or TRBD2 (5 bases each). Germline lookup yields CDR1 MNHNY and CDR2 SVGAGI (reference sequence). V was clipped by 1 base and J by 5 bases, with 8 bases between them. The CDR3 is 13 residues long. Written as DNA, the CDR3 is TGTGCCAGCAGTTACTGGGGCGGGGAGACCCAGTACTTC. This gives the protein CASSYWGGETQYF.

This clonotype was recorded only once. The chain joins TRBV4-3 to TRBJ2-2, with 7 bases fitting TRBD2. The CDR3 runs 15 residues. The V and J ends lost 3 bases and 1 base, in that order; junction bases with no gene match: 2. Germline-derived CDR1 and CDR2 are LGHNA and YSLEER. CDR3 DNA sequence: TGCGCCAGCAGCCAGGGACTAATGAACACCGGGGAGCTGTTTTTT. Encoded protein: CASSQGLMNTGELFF.

In this sample, this clonotype turned up a few times. The junction differs from germline at one of its ends, possibly a read error. The chain joins TRBV4-1 to TRBJ1-5; D is possibly TRBD1 (5 bases). CDR1 is MGHRA and CDR2 is YSYEKL in the germline V gene. This CDR3 contains 14 residues. CDR3 protein: CARSQVGANQPQHF. The CDR3 DNA reads as TGCGCCCGCAGCCAAGTAGGGGCCAATCAGCCCCAGCATTTT.

The chain is built from TRBV29-1 and TRBJ2-4; D possibly corresponds to TRBD1 (6 bases). CDR3 length: 12 residues. Germline CDR1 and CDR2: SQVTM and ANQGSEA. V lost 5 bases, J lost 6 bases, and 11 bases lay in between. The CDR3 loop is CSVIEDRNIQYF. For the CDR3, the DNA is TGCAGCGTTATAGAGGACAGAAACATTCAGTACTTC.

J is TRBJ2-3 and V is TRBV5-1; a weak D match, TRBD2 (7 bases). Germline CDR1 reads SGHRS; CDR2 reads YFSETQ. V dropped 4 bases and J dropped 3 bases, with 15 bases sitting between them. The CDR3 spans 15 residues. This CDR3 is CASSGGGMWTDTQYF. CDR3 DNA sequence: TGCGCCAGCAGCGGGGGGGGCATGTGGACAGATACGCAGTATTTT.

A remark on this clonotype: A much larger clone sits a single nucleotide away, making a read error possible. This chain links TRBV29-1 with TRBJ2-5, with 9 bases identical to TRBD1. CDR3 size: 14 residues. Germline CDR1 is SQVTM and CDR2 is ANQGSEA. The ends lost 8 bases at V and 5 bases at J; junction bases unmatched: 12. The DNA of the CDR3 is TGCAGCATTAATCCCGACAGGGGGGGGGAGACCCAGTACTTC. This sequence encodes CSINPDRGGETQYF.

The V and J genes are TRBV29-1 and TRBJ1-1, with D possibly being TRBD1 (5 bases). Trimming removed 0 bases at V and 1 base at J, with 9 bases between. Per germline, CDR1 SQVTM and CDR2 ANQGSEA. CDR3 size: 14 residues. The DNA of the CDR3 is TGCAGCGTTGAAGATGGGGACTCGAACACTGAAGCTTTCTTT. Amino acids: CSVEDGDSNTEAFF.

This clonotype was counted between two and nine times. J is TRBJ2-5 and V is TRBV9; a weak D match, TRBD1 (6 bases). V lost 0 bases to trimming and J lost 2 bases, with 11 bases between them. The CDR3 has 15 amino acids. CDR1 is SGDLS and CDR2 is YYNGEE in the germline V gene. The CDR3 DNA follows: TGTGCCAGCAGCGTAGAGGAAACAGGGCAAGAGACCCAGTACTTC. Its protein is CASSVEETGQETQYF.

This clonotype was counted between two and nine times. This rearrangement joins TRBV7-8 to TRBJ1-5; D possibly corresponds to TRBD1 (5 bases). The CDR3 has 15 amino acids. V lost 3 bases to trimming and J lost 3 bases, with 12 bases between them. CDR1 is SGHVS, CDR2 FQNEAQ, per germline. CDR3 bases: TGTGCCAGCAGCTTGGGACCGGCCCTCAATCAGCCCCAGCATTTT. It translates to CASSLGPALNQPQHF.

A single count supports this clonotype. The junction departs from germline at one end; a sequencing error may be responsible. The V call is TRBV12-3 or TRBV12-4, the J call TRBJ2-3, with TRBD1 identical over 7 bases. The CDR3 spans 15 residues. The CDR3 DNA is TGTGCCAGCAGACCCAGGGGGTCCCCCACAGATGCGCAGTATTTT. It yields the protein CASRPRGSPTDAQYF.

The rearrangement links TRBV3-1 to TRBJ2-7, with D perhaps matching TRBD2 (5 bases). This CDR3 region has 14 residues. Germline values: CDR1 LGHDT, CDR2 YNNKEL (reference sequence). The ends were cut back, 3 bases at V and 7 bases at J, with 16 bases in the middle. The CDR3 sequence is CASSQYGLAREQYF. The CDR3 DNA reads as TGTGCCAGCAGCCAGTACGGGCTAGCAAGGGAGCAGTACTTC.

The chain couples TRBV4-3 to TRBJ1-2; D call uncertain. Per germline, CDR1 LGHNA and CDR2 YSLEER. Trimming cost V 2 bases and J 1 base, with 5 bases left between them. The CDR3 sequence is 13 residues long. The CDR3 DNA reads TGCGCCAGCAGCCAATACGATAACTATGGCTACACCTTC. This translates into CASSQYDNYGYTF.

On this clonotype itself: Possible read error: a much larger clone is one base away. The rearrangement joins TRBV7-3 to TRBJ2-5; possible D gene TRBD1, 5 bases. The J call may be wrong; the DNA end is better matched by TRBJ2-7. Germline CDR1 and CDR2: SGHTA and FQGTGA. The CDR3 length is 14 residues. The CDR3 reads CASSLGGRESEQYF. The CDR3 bases are TGTGCCAGCAGCTTAGGCGGCAGGGAAAGCGAGCAGTACTTC.